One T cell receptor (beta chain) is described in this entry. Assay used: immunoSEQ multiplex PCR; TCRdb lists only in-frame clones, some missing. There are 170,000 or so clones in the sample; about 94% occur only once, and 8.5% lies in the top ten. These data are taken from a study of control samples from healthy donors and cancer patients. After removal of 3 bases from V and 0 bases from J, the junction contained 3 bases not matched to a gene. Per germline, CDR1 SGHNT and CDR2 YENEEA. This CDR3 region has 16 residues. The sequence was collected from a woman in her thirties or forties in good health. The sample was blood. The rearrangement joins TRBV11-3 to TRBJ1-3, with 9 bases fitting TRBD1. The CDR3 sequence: CASSFGTGSSGNTIYF. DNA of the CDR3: TGTGCCAGCAGCTTCGGGACAGGGAGCTCTGGAAACACCATATATTTT.